This T cell receptor (beta chain) was recorded in a study of T cells in Graves' hyperthyroidism and ophthalmopathy. TCR beta CDR3 region amplification was performed from RNA transcripts. RT-PCR in the first round (using the HTBI primer set) targeted the TCR CDR3. A single record per CDR3 protein comes from TCRdb applying MiXCR to the multiplex PCR reads. Here the sample spans about 380,000 distinct CDR3 sequences, 13% to 15% being singletons. V lost 3 bases and J lost 9; bases outside the gene matches: 9. The germline CDR1 and CDR2 sequences are SGHAT and FQNNGV. CDR3 length: 14 residues. The sequencing sample was made of blood. This sequence originates from a woman aged 25 to 39 with Graves' ophthalmopathy. The gene calls are TRBV11-2 and TRBJ2-5; 8 bases agree with TRBD1. For the CDR3, the DNA is TGTGCCAGCAGCTTTACAGGGGGACAAGAAGCCCAGTACTTC. It translates to CASSFTGGQEAQYF.